This T cell receptor beta chain was identified in a study of blood T cell repertoires in COVID-19. At the level of the study: Samples taken during acute and convalescent COVID-19 were collected in the United States, Italy and Spain. PBMCs, B-cell-depleted T cells, or T cells provided the cDNA or gDNA that made up the material.

Original analysis: Nucleated cell number was recorded as an estimate derived from reference gene primer amplification. TCRdb keeps only in-frame clones here, not all; method: immunoSEQ multiplex PCR. The V and J calls and clone size were taken over from that table, and D and trimming were inferred from the DNA. The data contain 200,000 to 250,000 clones, 82% of them singletons. This CDR3 region has 13 residues. V gave up 5 bases and J gave up 9 bases, with 11 bases separating them. The J gene is TRBJ1-6, the V gene TRBV12-3 or TRBV12-4, with D perhaps matching TRBD1 (6 bases). Sequencing input: peripheral blood. This TCR was recovered from a woman older than 75 with acute or convalescent COVID-19. The CDR3 region is CASSRQVFSPLHF. CDR3 nucleotide sequence: TGTGCCAGCAGTAGACAGGTTTTTTCACCCCTCCACTTT.